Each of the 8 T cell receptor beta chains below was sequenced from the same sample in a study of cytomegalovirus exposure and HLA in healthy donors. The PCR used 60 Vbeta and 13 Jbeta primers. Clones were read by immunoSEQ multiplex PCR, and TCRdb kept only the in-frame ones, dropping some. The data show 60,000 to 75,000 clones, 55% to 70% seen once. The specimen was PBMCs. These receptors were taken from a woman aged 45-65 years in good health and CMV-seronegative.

Here the CDR3 DNA reads TGTGCCAGCAGCCAAGATGGGACAGGGACCTACGAGCAGTACTTC. The encoded protein is CASSQDGTGTYEQYF. The J gene is TRBJ2-7, the V gene TRBV4-2, with TRBD1 matching 9 bases. Trimming at V came to 0 bases and at J to 2 bases, leaving 2 bases not matched to a gene. In germline, CDR1 is LGHNA, CDR2 YNFKEQ. The CDR3 contains 15 residues.

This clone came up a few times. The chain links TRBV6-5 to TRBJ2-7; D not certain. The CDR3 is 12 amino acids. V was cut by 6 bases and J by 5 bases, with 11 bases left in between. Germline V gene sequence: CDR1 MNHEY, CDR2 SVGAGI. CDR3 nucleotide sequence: TGTGCCAGCAGCCACGACGAGGACGAGCAGTACTTC. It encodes CASSHDEDEQYF.

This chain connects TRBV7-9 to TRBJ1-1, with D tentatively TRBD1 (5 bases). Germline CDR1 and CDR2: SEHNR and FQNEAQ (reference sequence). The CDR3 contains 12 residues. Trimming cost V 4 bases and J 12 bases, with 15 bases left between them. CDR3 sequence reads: CASSSGTTSPFF. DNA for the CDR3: TGTGCCAGCAGCTCCGGGACTACCTCGCCTTTCTTT.

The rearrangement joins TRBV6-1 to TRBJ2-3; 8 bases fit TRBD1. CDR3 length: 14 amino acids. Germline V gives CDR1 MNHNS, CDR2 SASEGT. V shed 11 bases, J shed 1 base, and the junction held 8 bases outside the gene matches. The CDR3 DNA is TGTGCCGTGGGAGACAGGGGACGCACAGATACGCAGTATTTT. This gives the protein CAVGDRGRTDTQYF.

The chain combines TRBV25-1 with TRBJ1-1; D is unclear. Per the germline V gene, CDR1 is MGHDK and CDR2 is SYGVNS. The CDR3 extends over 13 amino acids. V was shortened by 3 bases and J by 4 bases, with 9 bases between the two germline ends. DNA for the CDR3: TGTGCCAGCAGTGAGGAGAGTTCCACTGAAGCTTTCTTT. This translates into CASSEESSTEAFF. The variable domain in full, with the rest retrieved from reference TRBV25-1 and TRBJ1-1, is EADIYQTPRYLVIGTGKKITLECSQTMGHDKMYWYQQDPGMELHLIHYSYGVNSTEKGDLSSESTVSRIRTEHFPLTLESARPSHTSQYLCASSEESSTEAFFGQGTRLTVV.

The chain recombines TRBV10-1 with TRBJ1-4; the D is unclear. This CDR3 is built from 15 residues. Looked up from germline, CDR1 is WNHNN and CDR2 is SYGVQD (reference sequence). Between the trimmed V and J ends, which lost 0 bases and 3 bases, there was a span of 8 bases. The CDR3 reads CASSESAGPNEKLFF. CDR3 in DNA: TGCGCCAGCAGTGAGTCGGCAGGTCCTAATGAAAAACTGTTTTTT.

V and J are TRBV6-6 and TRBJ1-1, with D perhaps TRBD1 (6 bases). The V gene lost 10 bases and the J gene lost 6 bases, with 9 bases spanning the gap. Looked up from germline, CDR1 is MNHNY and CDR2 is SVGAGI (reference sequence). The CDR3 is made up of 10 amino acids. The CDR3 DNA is TGTGCCACCGAGGGGGCTGAAGCTTTCTTT. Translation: CATEGAEAFF.

CDR3 in amino acids: CASSPPLRIPYEQYF. The CDR3 nucleotides read TGTGCCAGCAGTCCCCCCCTCCGTATCCCCTACGAGCAGTACTTC. The V call is TRBV6-5, the J call TRBJ2-7; D unresolved. The CDR3 has 15 residues. Germline assignment: CDR1 MNHEY and CDR2 SVGAGI. V was trimmed by 5 bases and J by 2 bases, leaving 16 bases between them.